This T cell receptor (beta chain) was captured by sequencing in a study of blood T cell repertoires in COVID-19. Study at large: Samples representing acute and convalescent COVID-19 were sourced from the United States, Italy and Spain. PBMCs, B-cell-depleted T cells, or T cells were the source of the cDNA or gDNA that made up the material.

Libraries were prepared by immunoSEQ multiplex PCR; TCRdb keeps only in-frame clonotypes and omits some of them. The sample shows about 140,000 clones, approximately 80% of them seen only once. This CDR3 contains 15 residues. Germline V gene data show CDR1 as MNHEY and CDR2 as SVGEGT. Deletions cut 2 bases from V and 3 bases from J, with 8 bases between. The chain recombines TRBV6-2 or TRBV6-3 with TRBJ1-6; no clear D. Sequenced material: peripheral blood. The receptor's source is a human donor in a cohort sampled during active COVID-19. CDR3 region: CASSYNSHYNSPLHF. In DNA form, the CDR3 reads TGTGCCAGCAGTTACAACAGCCACTATAATTCACCCCTCCACTTT.